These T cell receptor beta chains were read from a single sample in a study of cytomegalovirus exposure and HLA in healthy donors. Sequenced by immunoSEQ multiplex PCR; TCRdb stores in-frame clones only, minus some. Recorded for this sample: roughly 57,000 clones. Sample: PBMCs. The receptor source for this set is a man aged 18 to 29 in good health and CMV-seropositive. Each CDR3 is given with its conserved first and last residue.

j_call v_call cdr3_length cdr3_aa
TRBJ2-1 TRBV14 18 CASSQSRLAGVGYNEQFF
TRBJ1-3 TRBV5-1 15 CASSLGGRAGNTIYF
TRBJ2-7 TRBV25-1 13 CASRRGGAYEQYF
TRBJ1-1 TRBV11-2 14 CASSLGGGITEAFF
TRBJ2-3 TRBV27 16 CASSLLSGQITDTQYF
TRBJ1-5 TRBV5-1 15 CASSLAGQHGQPQHF
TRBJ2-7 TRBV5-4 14 CASSLEPSSYEQYF
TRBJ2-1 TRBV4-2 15 CASSQWGGLDNEQFF
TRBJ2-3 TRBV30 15 CAWSVTGEGTDTQYF
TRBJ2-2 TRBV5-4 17 CASSLARTSGRYAELFF
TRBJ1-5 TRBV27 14 CASSLVTGKQPQHF
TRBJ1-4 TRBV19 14 CASSIDRDLEKLFF
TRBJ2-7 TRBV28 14 CASSSTDRGYEQYF
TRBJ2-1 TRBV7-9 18 CASSPGLAVILSYNEQFF
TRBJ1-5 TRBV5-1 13 CASSSGAGQPQHF
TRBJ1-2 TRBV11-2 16 CASSSLGQGPDYGYTF
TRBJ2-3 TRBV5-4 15 CASSPTGTSTDTQYF
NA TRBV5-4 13 CASSVWGSYEQYF
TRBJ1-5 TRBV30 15 CAWSGVAGGNQPQHF
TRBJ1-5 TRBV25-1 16 CASSEETGFSNQPRHF
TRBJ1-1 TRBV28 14 CASRWTGMNTEAFF
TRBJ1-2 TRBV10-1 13 CASSPSGSYGYTF
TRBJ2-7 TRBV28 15 CASSERKGDSYEQYF
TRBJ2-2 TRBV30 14 CAWTSGRDTGELFF
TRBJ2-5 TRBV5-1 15 CASQWSTGTQETQYF
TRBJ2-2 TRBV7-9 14 CASSFGLDPGELFF
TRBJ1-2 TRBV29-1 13 CSVELGQPLGYTF
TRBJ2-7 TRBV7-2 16 CASSYNGLAARGEQYF
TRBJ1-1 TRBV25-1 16 CASSEPQGRGSTEAFF
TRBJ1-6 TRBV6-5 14 CASCFGGEGSPLHF
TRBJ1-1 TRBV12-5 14 CASGSYRVNTEAFF
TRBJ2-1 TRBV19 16 CASSPGGGRPSAEQFF
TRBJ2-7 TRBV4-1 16 CASSQEVAGVFYEQYF
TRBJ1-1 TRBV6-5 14 CASSVDRERTEAFF
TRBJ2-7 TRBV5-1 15 CASSPLAGVGREQYF
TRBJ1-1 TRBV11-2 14 CASSLWQQNTEAFF
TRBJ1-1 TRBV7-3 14 CASSLGIRGTEAFF
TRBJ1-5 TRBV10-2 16 CASSESWLGGNQPQHF
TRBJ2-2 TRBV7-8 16 CASSVEGLAGFGELFF
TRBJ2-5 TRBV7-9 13 CASSLQNQETQYF
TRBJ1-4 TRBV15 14 CATSTSRANEKLFF
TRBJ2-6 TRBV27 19 CASSFGVGRGFPGANVLTF
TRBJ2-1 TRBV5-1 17 CASSASTRRGPYNEQFF
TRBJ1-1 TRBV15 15 CATSGPRTANTEAFF
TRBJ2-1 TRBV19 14 CASSLRGESNEQFF
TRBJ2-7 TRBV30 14 CAWTYRQNLYEQYF
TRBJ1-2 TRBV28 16 CASVPGTPINNYGYTF